This TCR beta chain came from a study of CD8 T cells in ankylosing spondylitis. Study findings and constraints: Among TCR beta sequences, a motif of several highly homologous variants appeared characteristic of ankylosing spondylitis blood.

This clonotype was recorded at least ten times. The antigen is undetermined. Library preparation for TCR beta used quantitative 5'-RACE with molecular barcodes. TCRdb re-derived calls from the 5' RACE reads in MiXCR, one entry per CDR3 protein. The table has a few hundred thousand distinct CDR3 sequences, around 17% seen once. This CDR3 comprises 11 residues. The V end was cut by 6 bases, the J end by 8 bases, with 7 bases between. The clonotype comes from a male donor with ankylosing spondylitis. This chain connects TRBV12-3 or TRBV12-4 to TRBJ2-2, with D uncertain. Sequencing was performed on blood, either unsorted or a sorted T cell fraction (not recorded which). CDR3 in amino acids: CASRQTGELFF. The CDR3 DNA follows: TGTGCCAGCAGGCAGACGGGGGAGCTGTTTTTT.